These 13 T cell receptor beta chains were all obtained from the same sample, sequenced in a study of T cell responses to AZD1222 COVID-19 vaccine. The method was immunoSEQ multiplex PCR; TCRdb's version includes in-frame clones alone and lacks a portion of them. The data contain 80,000 to 100,000 clones, just over 90% of them singletons. This material consisted of peripheral blood, taken 28 days after the second AZD1222 dose. These receptor sequences come from an adult who received the AZD1222 COVID-19 vaccine.

The chain couples TRBV5-5 to TRBJ2-3; 8 bases are shared with TRBD2. From germline, CDR1 is SGHKS and CDR2 YYEKEE (reference sequence). Germline trimming cut 0 bases from V and 6 bases from J; bases unmatched to any gene: 15. The CDR3 has 18 residues. CDR3 protein: CASSLALLAETNTDTQYF. The CDR3 DNA is TGTGCCAGCAGCTTGGCCTTACTAGCGGAGACTAACACGGATACGCAGTATTTT.

The chain links TRBV6-5 to TRBJ2-1; D unresolved. The V end was cut by 4 bases, the J end by 6 bases, with 19 bases between. This CDR3 is built from 16 residues. The V gene's germline CDR1 is MNHEY and CDR2 SVGAGI. The CDR3 nucleotides are TGTGCCAGCAGTTTGGAACGTGGGTGGCCTCGCAATGAGCAGTTCTTC. It is translated as CASSLERGWPRNEQFF.

J is TRBJ1-1 and V is TRBV11-3, with 11 bases matching TRBD1. V lost 5 bases and J lost 10; bases outside the gene matches: 6. Germline CDR1 SGHNT, CDR2 YENEEA. The CDR3 is 13 amino acids. The CDR3 DNA sequence: TGTGCCAGCAGCGACCGGACAGGGGGCACAGCTTTCTTT. Translating it yields CASSDRTGGTAFF.

The chain is built from TRBV30 and TRBJ2-5; D is undetermined. V lost 0 bases and J lost 2, with 7 bases in between. CDR3 length: 13 residues. Germline values: CDR1 GTSNPN, CDR2 SVGIG (reference sequence). CDR3 sequence: CAWSVLPQETQYF. The CDR3 region has the DNA TGTGCCTGGAGTGTACTACCGCAAGAGACCCAGTACTTC.

The chain has TRBV11-2 and TRBJ1-1, with D uncertain. Germline assignment: CDR1 SGHAT and CDR2 FQNNGV. With 1 base removed from V and 5 bases from J, the gap between germline ends came to 17 bases. The CDR3 is 16 residues long. The CDR3 loop reads CASSLGVRTRETEAFF. The CDR3 DNA sequence: TGTGCCAGCAGCTTAGGAGTACGTACCAGAGAAACTGAAGCTTTCTTT.

This rearrangement joins TRBV19 to TRBJ2-3; D ambiguous. V lost 6 bases and J lost 4, with 11 bases in between. The V gene's germline CDR1 is LNHDA and CDR2 SQIVND (reference sequence). CDR3 length: 13 amino acids. CDR3 protein: CASSPVLADTQYF. Here the CDR3 DNA reads TGTGCCAGTAGCCCGGTTCTGGCAGATACGCAGTATTTT.

J is TRBJ1-1 and V is TRBV11-2; no clear D. V was cut by 5 bases and J by 2 bases, with 12 bases left in between. The V gene's germline CDR1 is SGHAT and CDR2 FQNNGV. This CDR3 is built from 14 residues. CDR3 sequence: CASSQQPVNTEAFF. The DNA for the CDR3 is TGTGCCAGCAGCCAACAGCCCGTAAACACTGAAGCTTTCTTT.

This chain connects TRBV3-1 (or the pseudogene TRBV3-2) to TRBJ1-5; D unresolved. The CDR3 length is 14 residues. V gave up 3 bases and J gave up 6 bases, with 12 bases separating them. Germline values: CDR1 LGHDT, CDR2 YNNKEL (reference sequence). CDR3 sequence reads: CASSQSSGGQPQHF. CDR3 in DNA: TGTGCCAGCAGCCAGAGTTCCGGTGGTCAGCCCCAGCATTTT.

V is TRBV7-8 and J is TRBJ2-2; 9 nucleotides agree with TRBD1. CDR1 and CDR2 (germline): SGHVS, FQNEAQ. This CDR3 comprises 18 residues. With 3 bases clipped from V and 6 bases from J, the junction kept 14 bases outside the gene matches. Here the CDR3 DNA reads TGTGCCAGCAGCTTCCCTCGGGACAGGGTTGATTTGGCCGGGGAGCTGTTTTTT. Amino acid sequence: CASSFPRDRVDLAGELFF. The variable domain in full, completed from reference TRBV7-8 and TRBJ2-2, reads GAGVSQSPRYKVAKRGQDVALRCDPISGHVSLFWYQQALGQGPEFLTYFQNEAQLDKSGLPSDRFFAERPEGSVSTLKIQRTQQEDSAVYLCASSFPRDRVDLAGELFFGEGSRLTVL.

The chain links TRBV5-1 to TRBJ2-1; 11 bases align to TRBD2. CDR3 length: 16 residues. V shed 3 bases and J 4 bases; nucleotides not matched to a gene: 6. Germline-derived CDR1 and CDR2 are SGHRS and YFSETQ. CDR3 in amino acids: CASSSGLAATYNEQFF. CDR3 nucleotide sequence: TGCGCCAGCAGCTCGGGACTAGCGGCTACTTACAATGAGCAGTTCTTC. The entire variable domain, with the rest obtained from reference TRBV5-1 and TRBJ2-1, is as follows: KAGVTQTPRYLIKTRGQQVTLSCSPISGHRSVSWYQQTPGQGLQFLFEYFSETQRNKGNFPGRFSGRQFSNSRSEMNVSTLELGDSALYLCASSSGLAATYNEQFFGPGTRLTVL.

The chain employs TRBV30 and TRBJ1-3; possible D gene TRBD1, 5 bases. The V end lost 3 bases, the J end lost 0 bases, and 15 bases lay between the germline ends. The CDR3 extends over 16 amino acids. CDR1 and CDR2 (germline): GTSNPN, SVGIG (reference sequence). The CDR3 sequence: CAWSLGGFDSGNTIYF. CDR3 nucleotides: TGTGCCTGGAGCCTTGGGGGTTTCGACTCTGGAAACACCATATATTTT.

The rearrangement joins TRBV9 to TRBJ1-1; 7 nucleotides align to TRBD1. The germline V gene has CDR1 SGDLS and CDR2 YYNGEE. The ends lost 0 bases at V and 0 bases at J; junction bases unmatched: 2. This CDR3 has 15 residues. CDR3 protein: CASSVGGQMNTEAFF. In DNA form, the CDR3 reads TGTGCCAGCAGCGTAGGGGGACAGATGAACACTGAAGCTTTCTTT.

This chain links TRBV30 with TRBJ1-5; the D is unclear. V was trimmed by 0 bases and J by 0 bases, leaving 9 bases between them. The germline CDR1 and CDR2 sequences are GTSNPN and SVGIG (reference sequence). The CDR3 is made up of 15 amino acids. CDR3 amino acids: CAWSVFGNSNQPQHF. In nucleotides, the CDR3 is TGTGCCTGGAGTGTTTTCGGGAATAGCAATCAGCCCCAGCATTTT.